These T cell receptor beta chains were read from a single sample in a study of blood T cells in healthy people across ages. TCRdb called the 5' RACE reads again in MiXCR, with one record for every CDR3 protein. The repertoire has 800,000 to 950,000 distinct CDR3 sequences, almost 30% of them found once; the top ten carry approximately 10%. These data were likewise used in another study, on T cells of mothers and their children.

Sequencing was carried out using blood. Receptor source: a woman in her thirties or forties in good health. Both conserved end residues are part of each CDR3. D genes are given only for firm matches. Clone size is stated in some rows and not others, as once, few, many or a class when expanded.

J gene	D gene	clone size	V gene	CDR3 DNA	CDR3 protein
TRBJ2-1	NA	few	TRBV5-1	TGCGTCAGCAGCTTGGAGGCCTGGAATGAGCAGTTCTTC	CVSSLEAWNEQFF
TRBJ1-5	NA	NA	TRBV19	TGTGCCACCGGGGGGGGCCATAGCAATCAGCCCCAGCATTTT	CATGGGHSNQPQHF
TRBJ1-2	NA	NA	TRBV3-1	TGTGCCAGCAGCCAAGAGGTGGGGGCTGGTGGCTACACCTTC	CASSQEVGAGGYTF
TRBJ1-2	TRBD1	NA	TRBV15	TGTGCCACCACTAACACGCCCGACAGGGGGTATGGCTACACCTTC	CATTNTPDRGYGYTF
TRBJ2-5	NA	NA	TRBV5-1	TGCGCCAGCAGCTTGAACGGACAAGCAGAGACCCAGTACTTC	CASSLNGQAETQYF
TRBJ2-7	NA	many	TRBV5-1	TGCGCCAGCAGCTTAGGGGACGGTTCCTACGAGCAGTACTTC	CASSLGDGSYEQYF
TRBJ2-1	TRBD1	few	TRBV11-2	TGTGCCAGCAGGTCCTACAGGGGCAGGGGGCCCTACAATGAGCAGTTCTTC	CASRSYRGRGPYNEQFF
TRBJ2-2	TRBD2	few	TRBV20-1	TGCAGTGCTAGAGAGGGAGGGTCCACCGGGGAGCTGTTTTTT	CSAREGGSTGELFF
TRBJ2-1	TRBD2	NA	TRBV11-2	TGTGCCACCGGGACTAGCGCCTACAATGAGCAGTTCTTC	CATGTSAYNEQFF
TRBJ2-2	NA	few	TRBV9	TGTGCCAGCAGGGGGGACATCACCGGGGAGCTGTTTTTT	CASRGDITGELFF
TRBJ1-5	NA	NA	TRBV28	TGTGCCAGCAGTGGACTCGGGGGCACCCAGCATTTT	CASSGLGGTQHF
TRBJ2-7	TRBD1	many	TRBV7-2	TGTGCCAGCAGCTTAGACTTTCGCCAGGGGGCGTACGAGCAGTACTTC	CASSLDFRQGAYEQYF
TRBJ2-7	NA	many	TRBV3-1	TGTGCCAGCAGCCGAACCGGGACATTCGAAACCTACGAGCAGTACTTC	CASSRTGTFETYEQYF
TRBJ2-7	NA	medium-sized	TRBV20-1	TGCAGTGCTCCGCCTCAGGGTCCCTACGAGCAGTACTTC	CSAPPQGPYEQYF
TRBJ1-2	TRBD1	few	TRBV28	TGTGCCAGCAGTTTACCAGGGGGAGGTGGCTACACCTTC	CASSLPGGGGYTF
TRBJ2-6	NA	NA	TRBV7-2	TGTGCCAGCAGCTCACAGGGAACCCCTGGGGCCAACGTCCTGACTTTC	CASSSQGTPGANVLTF
TRBJ2-5	TRBD1	NA	TRBV11-2	TGTGCCAGCAGGACAGGGGGAACGGGAGAGACCCAGTACTTC	CASRTGGTGETQYF
TRBJ1-2	TRBD1	few	TRBV12-3/TRBV12-4	TGTGCCAGCAGTCCCCGGACAGGGGGCCTTTTCCACTATGGCTACACCTTC	CASSPRTGGLFHYGYTF
TRBJ1-3	NA	NA	TRBV6-6	TGTGCCAGCCTACAGCTCTCTGGAAACACCATATATTTT	CASLQLSGNTIYF
TRBJ2-1	NA	NA	TRBV24-1	TGTGCCACCAGTGATTTGGGCCAGGGGAGTAGAAATGAGCAGTTCTTC	CATSDLGQGSRNEQFF
TRBJ1-2	NA	many	TRBV28	TGTGCCAGCACTCCGGGACTCCCGCTAGGGCATGGCTACACCTTC	CASTPGLPLGHGYTF
TRBJ1-1	NA	many	TRBV7-9	TGTGCCAGCAGCTTACCGAGGCGGACCCCTATGAACACTGAAGCTTTCTTT	CASSLPRRTPMNTEAFF
TRBJ2-7	TRBD1	few	TRBV3-1	TGTGCCAGCAGCCAAGATTCCGGACAGGGGGCCTACGAGCAGTACTTC	CASSQDSGQGAYEQYF
TRBJ2-3	TRBD2	NA	TRBV20-1	TGCAGTGCTAGAGAACCGAATGTCCGGGGAGGGACCACAGATACGCAGTATTTT	CSAREPNVRGGTTDTQYF
TRBJ2-7	NA	few	TRBV15	TGTGCCACCAGCAGAGAAGGGGAGACCTACGAGCAGTACTTC	CATSREGETYEQYF
TRBJ2-7	NA	NA	TRBV4-1	TGCGCCAGCAGCCATACGGACATCTACGAGCAGTACTTC	CASSHTDIYEQYF
TRBJ2-5	TRBD2	many	TRBV7-2	TGTGCCAGCAGCACGCCGGGACTAGCGGAGACCCAGTACTTC	CASSTPGLAETQYF
TRBJ2-1	TRBD2	NA	TRBV4-3	TGCGCCAGCAGCCAAGCGCTAGCGGGGGAGATTTACAATGAGCAGTTCTTC	CASSQALAGEIYNEQFF
TRBJ2-1	TRBD1	few	TRBV11-1	TGTGCCAGCAGCCCCCGACCAGACAGGGTGGGCAATGAGCAGTTCTTC	CASSPRPDRVGNEQFF
TRBJ2-7	NA	NA	TRBV9	TGTGCCAGCAGCCCCTGGAGAGCAGGGCGGCACGAGCAGTACTTC	CASSPWRAGRHEQYF
TRBJ2-1	TRBD1	NA	TRBV7-8	TGTGCCAGCAGCTTAGTCTTGCCCGGGACAGGGAGGTTCAATGTGCAGTTCTTC	CASSLVLPGTGRFNVQFF
TRBJ2-5	TRBD1	NA	TRBV18	TGTGCCAGCTCACAAACAGGGACAGGGCAACTTCAAGAGACCCAGTACTTC	CASSQTGTGQLQETQYF
TRBJ1-4	TRBD1	many	TRBV29-1	TGCAGCGTGAACAGGGGCTTTAATGAAAAACTGTTTTTT	CSVNRGFNEKLFF
TRBJ2-3	NA	few	TRBV24-1	TGTGCCACCAGTGAGGGGGGTCTAAGCACAGATACGCAGTATTTT	CATSEGGLSTDTQYF
TRBJ2-5	NA	NA	TRBV3-1	TGTGCCAGCAGCCAAGAACCGACGGTAAACCCCCAAGAGACCCAGTACTTC	CASSQEPTVNPQETQYF
TRBJ2-1	TRBD2	many	TRBV6-4	TGTGCCAGCAGTGATGGGACTAGCGGGGGTTGGGAGCAGTTCTTC	CASSDGTSGGWEQFF
TRBJ1-1	TRBD1	NA	TRBV5-1	TGCGCCAGCAGCTCCTCCGGACAGGGGAACACTGAAGCTTTCTTT	CASSSSGQGNTEAFF
TRBJ2-7	NA	NA	TRBV21-1	TGTGCCAGCAGCAAAGGGGGGACTAGAACCTACGAGCAGTACTTC	CASSKGGTRTYEQYF
TRBJ2-3	NA	few	TRBV5-1	TGCGCCAGCAGCTTGGGGCCTTCCCACCAGGGGGATACGCAGTATTTT	CASSLGPSHQGDTQYF
TRBJ2-7	NA	NA	TRBV12-3/TRBV12-4	TGTGCCAGCAGTCTCCGGATGGGCGGGCACGAGCAGTACTTC	CASSLRMGGHEQYF
TRBJ2-1	NA	NA	TRBV7-2	TGCGCCAGCAGCCGGCGGCCCCGGTTTGGGGGAGAGCAGTTCTTC	CASSRRPRFGGEQFF
TRBJ2-2	TRBD2	NA	TRBV7-2	TGTGCCTCCAGGGTGAGGAGCGGGGGACGGGCCGGGGAGCTGTTTTTT	CASRVRSGGRAGELFF
TRBJ1-2	TRBD1	NA	TRBV3-1	TGTGCCAGCAGCCAAGGGGACAGGGGGACGTATGGCTACACCTTC	CASSQGDRGTYGYTF
TRBJ1-6	NA	many	TRBV20-1	TGCAGTGCTAGGGAGACGGGGACACAAAGGAATTCACCCCTCCACTTT	CSARETGTQRNSPLHF
TRBJ1-2	NA	few	TRBV6-2/TRBV6-3	TGTGCCAGCAGTTACGCTGGCAGATCCCACTATGGCTACACCTTC	CASSYAGRSHYGYTF
TRBJ1-6	NA	few	TRBV7-2	TGTGCCAGCACGCCGGGTAATTCACCCCTCCACTTT	CASTPGNSPLHF
TRBJ2-1	TRBD2	few	TRBV11-2	TGTGCCAGCAGCCCCCGGGAGGGACTAGTCACAAATGAGCAGTTCTTC	CASSPREGLVTNEQFF
TRBJ2-7	NA	few	TRBV7-9	TGTGCCAGCAGCCCCCCCTCGACAGGTACCTACGAGCAGTACTTC	CASSPPSTGTYEQYF
TRBJ2-1	TRBD2	NA	TRBV5-1	TGCGCCAGCAGCTTTGGGACTACCGACTACAATGAGCAGTTCTTC	CASSFGTTDYNEQFF
TRBJ2-3	TRBD2	NA	TRBV7-3	TGTGCCAGCAGCTTACTCCCCGGACTAGCGGGCACAGATACGCAGTATTTT	CASSLLPGLAGTDTQYF
TRBJ1-2	NA	NA	TRBV7-2	TGTGCCAACAGCTCAGGGACCTCTTTTGGCTACACCTTC	CANSSGTSFGYTF